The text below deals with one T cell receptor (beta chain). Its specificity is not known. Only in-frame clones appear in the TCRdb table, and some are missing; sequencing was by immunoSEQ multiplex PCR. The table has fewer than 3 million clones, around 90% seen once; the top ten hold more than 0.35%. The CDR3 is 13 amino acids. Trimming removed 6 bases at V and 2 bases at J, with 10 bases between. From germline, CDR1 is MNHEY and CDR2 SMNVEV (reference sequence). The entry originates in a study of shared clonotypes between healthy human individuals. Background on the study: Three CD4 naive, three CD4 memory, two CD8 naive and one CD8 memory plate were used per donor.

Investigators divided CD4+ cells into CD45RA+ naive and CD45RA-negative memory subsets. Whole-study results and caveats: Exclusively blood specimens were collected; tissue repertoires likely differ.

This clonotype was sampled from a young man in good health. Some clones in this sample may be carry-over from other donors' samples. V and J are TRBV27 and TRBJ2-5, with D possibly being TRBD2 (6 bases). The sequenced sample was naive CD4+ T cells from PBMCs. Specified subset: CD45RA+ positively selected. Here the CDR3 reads CASRRGLQETQYF. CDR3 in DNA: TGTGCCAGCAGGCGGGGCTTACAAGAGACCCAGTACTTC.